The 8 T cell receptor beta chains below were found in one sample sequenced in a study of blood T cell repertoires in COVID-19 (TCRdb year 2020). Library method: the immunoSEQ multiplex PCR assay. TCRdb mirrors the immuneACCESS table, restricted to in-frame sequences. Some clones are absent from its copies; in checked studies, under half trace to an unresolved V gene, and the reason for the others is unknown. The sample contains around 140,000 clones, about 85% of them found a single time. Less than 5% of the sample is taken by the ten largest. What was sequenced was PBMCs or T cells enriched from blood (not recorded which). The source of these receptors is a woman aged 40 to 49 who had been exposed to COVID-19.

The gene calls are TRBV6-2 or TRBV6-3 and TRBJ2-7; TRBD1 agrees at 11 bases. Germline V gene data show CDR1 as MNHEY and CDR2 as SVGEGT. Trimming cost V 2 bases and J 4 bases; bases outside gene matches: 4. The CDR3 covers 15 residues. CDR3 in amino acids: CASSYGTGGFYEQYF. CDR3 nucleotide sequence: TGTGCCAGCAGTTACGGGACAGGGGGTTTTTACGAGCAGTACTTC.

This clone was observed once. The CDR3, as DNA: TGTGCCAGCAGTCCACAGGGGTTGGAGAATTCACCCCTCCACTTT. Protein: CASSPQGLENSPLHF. This sequence joins TRBV27 and TRBJ1-6; TRBD1 matches 7 bases. V lost 5 bases, J lost 7 bases, and 8 bases stayed unmatched. The germline CDR1 and CDR2 sequences are MNHEY and SMNVEV (reference sequence). This CDR3 contains 15 residues.

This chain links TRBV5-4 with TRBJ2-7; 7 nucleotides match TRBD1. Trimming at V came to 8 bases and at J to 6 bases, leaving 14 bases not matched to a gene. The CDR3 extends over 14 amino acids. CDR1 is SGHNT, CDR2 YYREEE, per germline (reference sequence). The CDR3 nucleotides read TGTGCCAGTGGGCCAGGACAGGCCAGCCGCGAGCAGTACTTC. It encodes CASGPGQASREQYF.

The CDR3 loop reads CASSVGGTGSYEQYF. For the CDR3, the DNA is TGTGCCAGCAGCGTAGGAGGGACAGGGAGCTACGAGCAGTACTTC. The chain employs TRBV9 and TRBJ2-7, with 9 bases that match TRBD1. The CDR3 spans 15 residues. Losses at the gene ends were 0 bases for V and 3 bases for J; bases not matched to a gene: 4. CDR1 is SGDLS and CDR2 is YYNGEE in the germline V gene.

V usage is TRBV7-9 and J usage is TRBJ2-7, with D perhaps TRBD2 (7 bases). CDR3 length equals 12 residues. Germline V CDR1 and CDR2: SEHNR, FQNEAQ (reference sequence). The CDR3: CASGQGYRLQYF. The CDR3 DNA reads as TGTGCTAGCGGGCAGGGGTATCGGTTGCAGTACTTC.

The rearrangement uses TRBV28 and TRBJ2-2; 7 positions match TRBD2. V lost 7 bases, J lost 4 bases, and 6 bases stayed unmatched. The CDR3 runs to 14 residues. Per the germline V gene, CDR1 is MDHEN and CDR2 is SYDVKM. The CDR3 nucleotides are TGTGCCAGCACCCCCTCGGGGGGCACCGGGGAGCTGTTTTTT. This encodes CASTPSGGTGELFF.

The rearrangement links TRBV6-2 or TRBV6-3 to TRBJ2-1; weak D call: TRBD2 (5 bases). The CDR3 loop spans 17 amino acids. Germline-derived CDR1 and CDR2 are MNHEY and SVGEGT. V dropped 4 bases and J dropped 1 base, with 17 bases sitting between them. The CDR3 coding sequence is TGTGCCAGCAGTTTACTCCAGGCGGGCGCGTCCTACAATGAGCAGTTCTTC. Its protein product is CASSLLQAGASYNEQFF.

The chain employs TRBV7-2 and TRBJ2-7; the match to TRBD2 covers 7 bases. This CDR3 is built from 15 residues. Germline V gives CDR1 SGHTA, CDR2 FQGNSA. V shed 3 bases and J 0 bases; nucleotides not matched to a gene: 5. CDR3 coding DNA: TGTGCCAGCAGCTTGATAGCGGGTAACTCCTACGAGCAGTACTTC. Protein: CASSLIAGNSYEQYF.